This TCR beta chain was profiled in a study of blood T cell repertoires in COVID-19. Overall study: Researchers got acute and convalescent COVID-19 samples from the United States, Italy and Spain.

In the authors' workflow: Amplification of reference gene primers provided the estimated nucleated cell counts. The repertoire was sequenced with immunoSEQ multiplex PCR; TCRdb's copy has only in-frame clones and lacks some. That table supplies the V and J calls and clone size; D and trimming were determined from the DNA. Of under 200,000 clones in the sample, roughly 82% were seen once. Clinical history reported by participants formed the basis on which cohorts were assigned. Donors in Cohort 3 counted as recovered after two negative PCRs, clearance, or symptom resolution. Looked up from germline, CDR1 is SGHNT and CDR2 is YYREEE (reference sequence). This CDR3 is built from 16 residues. V lost 0 bases to trimming and J lost 5 bases; unmatched junction nucleotides: 8.

V and J are TRBV5-4 and TRBJ2-5, with 9 bases aligning to TRBD1. This clonotype was sampled from a man aged 50 to 60 who had recovered from COVID-19. The sequenced sample consisted of PBMCs or T cells enriched from blood (not recorded which). For the CDR3, the DNA is TGTGCCAGCAGCTTGGCACCGACAGGGGGTCGGGAGACCCAGTACTTC. Its protein is CASSLAPTGGRETQYF. Variable domain in full (rest from reference TRBV5-4 and TRBJ2-5): ETGVTQSPTHLIKTRGQQVTLRCSSQSGHNTVSWYQQALGQGPQFIFQYYREEENGRGNFPPRFSGLQFPNYSSELNVNALELDDSALYLCASSLAPTGGRETQYFGPGTRLLVL.